These T cell receptor beta chains were read from a single sample in a study of technical replicates of blood from several donors. Data came from immunoSEQ multiplex PCR; TCRdb stores just in-frame clones and leaves some out. The repertoire has roughly 52,000 clones, over 90% of them found once; the top ten carry just over 3%. Sequencing was done on a sample of PBMCs. These receptors were obtained from a human donor in good health. Some clones in this sample may be carry-over from other donors' samples. CDR3s include the opening cysteine and the closing phenylalanine or tryptophan. D genes are given only for firm matches. Clone size is given for some rows only: seen once, a few or many times, or a class if the clone is expanded.

NA,TRBJ2-3,NA,TRBV5-4,TGTGCCAGCAGCTTGAGGCGGGACCTCACAGATACGCAGTATTTT,CASSLRRDLTDTQYF
NA,TRBJ2-3,NA,TRBV30,TGTGCCTGGAGTGTGGGACCGGGACTTACAAGCACAGATACGCAGTATTTT,CAWSVGPGLTSTDTQYF
NA,TRBJ2-1,once,TRBV5-6,TGTGCCAGCAGCTTACAGGGATACAATGAGCAGTTCTTC,CASSLQGYNEQFF
TRBD1,TRBJ1-5,NA,TRBV5-6,TGTGCCAGCAGCTTGCGGGACAGGGACAATCAGCCCCAGCATTTT,CASSLRDRDNQPQHF
NA,TRBJ1-2,NA,TRBV5-8,TGTGCCAGCAGTCGAGGGAAGAGTGGCTACACCTTC,CASSRGKSGYTF
NA,TRBJ2-5,NA,TRBV29-1,TGCAGCGTTGAAACAGGGAATCAAGAGACCCAGTACTTC,CSVETGNQETQYF
TRBD2,TRBJ2-5,NA,TRBV7-7,TGTGCCAGCAGCCCACTAGCGGGAGTCGGGGAGACCCAGTACTTC,CASSPLAGVGETQYF
NA,TRBJ2-5,NA,TRBV6-5,TGTGCCAGCAGTTACGGGTGGGAGAGCCCAAAAGAGACCCAGTACTTC,CASSYGWESPKETQYF
TRBD1,TRBJ1-2,NA,TRBV28,TGTGCCAGTTCGACAGGGGGTGAATATGGCTACACCTTC,CASSTGGEYGYTF
TRBD2,TRBJ2-3,NA,TRBV4-3,TGCGCCAGCAGCCAAGGAGTAGCGGGGCGAGATACGCAGTATTTT,CASSQGVAGRDTQYF
NA,TRBJ1-4,NA,TRBV29-1,TGCAGCGGATACGCAGCAACTAATGAAAAACTGTTTTTT,CSGYAATNEKLFF
TRBD1,TRBJ2-7,NA,TRBV27,TGTGCCAGCAGTTTACTTGGACAGGGCGACTCCTACGAGCAGTACTTC,CASSLLGQGDSYEQYF
NA,TRBJ2-3,NA,TRBV7-2,TGTGCCAGCAGCTTCCGTCGCACAGATACGCAGTATTTT,CASSFRRTDTQYF
NA,TRBJ2-4,NA,TRBV12-5,TGTGCTAGACCCCCCGGGGTGGGCAAAAACATTCAGTACTTC,CARPPGVGKNIQYF
NA,TRBJ1-2,NA,TRBV5-4,TGTGCCAGCAGCCTATCAGGGGTTATGGGCTATGGCTACACCTTC,CASSLSGVMGYGYTF
TRBD2,TRBJ2-7,NA,TRBV4-1,TGCGCCAGCAGCCCCCGGGGGGGGCTGAGTGTCTACGAGCAGTACTTC,CASSPRGGLSVYEQYF
NA,TRBJ1-4,NA,TRBV6-1,TGTGCCAGCACCCGGACTACAACTAATGAAAAACTGTTTTTT,CASTRTTTNEKLFF
NA,TRBJ1-1,NA,TRBV30,TGTGCCTGGAGTTCCCAGGGGAACACTGAAGCTTTCTTT,CAWSSQGNTEAFF
NA,TRBJ2-2,NA,TRBV7-6,TGTGCCAGCAGCTTACGAGGGCCGGGTATCGGGGAGCTGTTTTTT,CASSLRGPGIGELFF
TRBD1,TRBJ1-4,NA,TRBV5-6,TGTGCCAGCTCGGACAGGTCATGGGAAAAACTGTTTTTT,CASSDRSWEKLFF
TRBD1,TRBJ1-4,NA,TRBV6-6,TGTGCCAGCAGTTACCCCCCCGGGACAGGGGAGGAAAAACTGTTTTTT,CASSYPPGTGEEKLFF
TRBD2,TRBJ2-5,NA,TRBV5-4,TGTGCCAGCAGCGGCGGTGTCCTAGCGGGAGGTGGGGAGACCCAGTACTTC,CASSGGVLAGGGETQYF
TRBD2,TRBJ2-7,NA,TRBV18,TGTGCCAGCTCACCAATTTCTAGCGGGGGCTTCAGCTACGAGCAGTACTTC,CASSPISSGGFSYEQYF
NA,TRBJ1-2,NA,TRBV11-2,TGTGCCAGCAGCTTAGGGGCTGAATATGGCTACACCTTC,CASSLGAEYGYTF
TRBD1,TRBJ1-2,NA,TRBV29-1,TGCAGCGTTGGGTCTATAGGACAGGGGAATGGCTACACCTTC,CSVGSIGQGNGYTF
TRBD2,TRBJ2-7,NA,TRBV5-1,TGCGCCAGCAGCTTGGGAGGACTAGCGGGCACCTACGAGCAGTACTTC,CASSLGGLAGTYEQYF
NA,TRBJ1-2,NA,TRBV20-1,TGCAGTGCTAGAGATCGGGTGAGCTACACCTTC,CSARDRVSYTF
TRBD1,TRBJ1-5,NA,TRBV10-3,TGTGCCATCAGTGAGGTGCAGGGGGACAATCAGCCCCAGCATTTT,CAISEVQGDNQPQHF
NA,TRBJ2-1,NA,TRBV12-5,TGTGCTAGTGCCCCTTGGGGGCAGGGGCAGTTCTTC,CASAPWGQGQFF
TRBD2,TRBJ2-1,once,TRBV5-6,TGTGCCAGCAGCCCTAGCGGGAGTTCCTACAATGAGCAGTTCTTC,CASSPSGSSYNEQFF
TRBD2,TRBJ2-1,NA,TRBV7-2,TGTGCCAGCAGCCCCCGACTAGCGGGGGGCCCCTACAATGAGCAGTTCTTC,CASSPRLAGGPYNEQFF
NA,TRBJ2-7,once,TRBV11-3,TGTGCCAGCAGCTTCGGGGGGCCGGGAGAGCAGTACTTC,CASSFGGPGEQYF
NA,TRBJ1-1,once,TRBV2,TGTGCCAGCAGCCATAACCCCAGGGGCTACACTGAAGCTTTCTTT,CASSHNPRGYTEAFF
NA,TRBJ2-7,NA,TRBV6-1,TGTGCCAGCAGTGACGGGGTCGGCGAATTCGGGCAGTACTTC,CASSDGVGEFGQYF
TRBD2,TRBJ2-5,NA,TRBV27,TGTGCCAGCAGTTTTTGGGACTACGGACAAGAGACCCAGTACTTC,CASSFWDYGQETQYF
TRBD1,TRBJ1-5,NA,TRBV14,TGTGCCAGCAGCCGGGACAGCTTTCGGCCCCAGCATTTT,CASSRDSFRPQHF
NA,TRBJ1-1,NA,TRBV7-8,TGTGCCAGCAGCGGCAGGGTTCGTGCTGAAGCTTTCTTT,CASSGRVRAEAFF
NA,TRBJ2-6,NA,TRBV5-8,TGTGCCAGCAGCTTGTTGCGGGACCAAGGCGGGGCCAACGTCCTGACTTTC,CASSLLRDQGGANVLTF
TRBD1,TRBJ1-2,NA,TRBV7-2,TGTGCCAGCAGCTTAGGTGGGACAGGGGGGGTTGGTGGCTACACCTTC,CASSLGGTGGVGGYTF
TRBD1,TRBJ1-1,NA,TRBV7-9,TGTGCCAGCAGTTTTTCGGCCAGGGGGTTAGGCACTGAAGCTTTCTTT,CASSFSARGLGTEAFF
TRBD1,TRBJ2-5,once,TRBV18,TGTGCCAGCTCACCTTGGGACAGTGGAAAGAGAGAGACCCAGTACTTC,CASSPWDSGKRETQYF
NA,TRBJ1-2,once,TRBV7-2,TGTGCCAGCAGCTTTTTTAGCAGACCTGGCTACACCTTC,CASSFFSRPGYTF
TRBD1,TRBJ1-2,NA,TRBV7-2,TGTGCCAGCAGCTCGGGACAGGGTATCGGGTACACCTTC,CASSSGQGIGYTF
NA,TRBJ2-5,NA,TRBV6-5,TGTGCCAGCAGCCGACAGTTACCAGAAGAGACCCAGTACTTC,CASSRQLPEETQYF
TRBD1,TRBJ2-2,NA,TRBV7-6,TGTGCCAGCAAAATAGACAGGGGGCTCACCGGGGAGCTGTTTTTT,CASKIDRGLTGELFF
NA,TRBJ1-2,NA,TRBV6-1,TGTGCCAGCAGTGAAGACAGGGTATATGGCTACACCTTC,CASSEDRVYGYTF
TRBD1,TRBJ2-4,NA,TRBV11-2,TGTGCCAGCAGCCCCCCAGAAGGGACAGGGCTAGCCAAAAACATTCAGTACTTC,CASSPPEGTGLAKNIQYF
NA,TRBJ1-1,NA,TRBV13,TGTGCCAGCAGCGCCCGACAGACAAGTAACACTGAAGCTTTCTTT,CASSARQTSNTEAFF